Below, 12 T cell receptor beta chains from the same sample are listed, as sequenced in a study of blood T cell repertoires in COVID-19. TCRdb's copy holds only in-frame clones and misses some; the assay was immunoSEQ multiplex PCR. The sample carries roughly 340,000 clones, 87% recorded once. The sample comprised PBMCs or T cells enriched from blood (not recorded which). These receptors were obtained from a man aged 35 to 55 in a cohort exposed to, infected with or recovered from COVID-19 (not recorded which).

The genes are TRBV5-1 and TRBJ2-1; D perhaps matches TRBD2 (6 bases). Germline loops: CDR1 SGHRS, CDR2 YFSETQ. Trimming stripped 9 bases from V and 0 bases from J, with 16 bases between. The CDR3 consists of 15 residues. As DNA, the CDR3 is TGCGCCACCCGATCCGGGAGTGTCTCCTACAATGAGCAGTTCTTC. Its translation is CATRSGSVSYNEQFF. The full variable domain, with the rest looked up from reference TRBV5-1 and TRBJ2-1, is KAGVTQTPRYLIKTRGQQVTLSCSPISGHRSVSWYQQTPGQGLQFLFEYFSETQRNKGNFPGRFSGRQFSNSRSEMNVSTLELGDSALYLCATRSGSVSYNEQFFGPGTRLTVL.

The rearrangement uses TRBV4-1 and TRBJ1-2, with D unresolved. V lost 1 base and J 1 base, leaving 10 bases between the germline ends. The CDR3 is made up of 15 amino acids. Germline values: CDR1 MGHRA, CDR2 YSYEKL. The CDR3 DNA follows: TGCGCCAGCAGCCAAGGTCAGACAAATAACTATGGCTACACCTTC. This gives the protein CASSQGQTNNYGYTF.

The chain carries TRBV9 and TRBJ2-5; a possible D gene is TRBD2 (5 bases). Trimming cost V 4 bases and J 0 bases, with 13 bases left between them. Germline CDR1 and CDR2: SGDLS and YYNGEE. CDR3 length: 15 residues. The CDR3 here is CASSTGSPYQETQYF. CDR3 nucleotides: TGTGCCAGCAGCACGGGGTCCCCGTACCAAGAGACCCAGTACTTC. Variable domain in full (rest from reference TRBV9 and TRBJ2-5): DSGVTQTPKHLITATGQRVTLRCSPRSGDLSVYWYQQSLDQGLQFLIQYYNGEERAKGNILERFSAQQFPDLHSELNLSSLELGDSALYFCASSTGSPYQETQYFGPGTRLLVL.

The chain employs TRBV5-1 and TRBJ2-7; TRBD1 agrees at 10 bases. The CDR3 extends over 16 amino acids. Germline V CDR1 and CDR2: SGHRS, YFSETQ. V shed 0 bases, J shed 2 bases, and the junction held 5 bases outside the gene matches. The CDR3 spells CASSLVSGQGTYEQYF. The CDR3 nucleotides are TGCGCCAGCAGCTTGGTGTCGGGACAGGGGACCTACGAGCAGTACTTC. The whole variable domain, remainder taken from reference TRBV5-1 and TRBJ2-7, is KAGVTQTPRYLIKTRGQQVTLSCSPISGHRSVSWYQQTPGQGLQFLFEYFSETQRNKGNFPGRFSGRQFSNSRSEMNVSTLELGDSALYLCASSLVSGQGTYEQYFGPGTRLTVT.

J is TRBJ1-2 and V is TRBV18, with D possibly matching TRBD1 (5 bases). V lost 4 bases, J lost 6 bases, and 21 bases lay in between. Germline values: CDR1 KGHSH, CDR2 LQKENI. This CDR3 is 16 amino acids long. The CDR3 DNA reads as TGTGCCAGCTCACTTAGAACCCCGGACAAGGCAAATGGCTACACCTTC. The encoded protein is CASSLRTPDKANGYTF. The full variable domain, in which reference TRBV18 and TRBJ1-2 provide the parts outside the CDR3, is NAGVMQNPRHLVRRRGQEARLRCSPMKGHSHVYWYRQLPEEGLKFMVYLQKENIIDESGMPKERFSAEFPKEGPSILRIQQVVRGDSAAYFCASSLRTPDKANGYTFGSGTRLTVV.

The chain uses TRBV27 and TRBJ2-1; the match to TRBD2 covers 9 bases. There are 15 residues in the CDR3. Trimming took 3 bases from V and 8 from J; bases not matched to a gene: 8. Per germline, CDR1 MNHEY and CDR2 SMNVEV (reference sequence). The CDR3 region is CASSFHRREGHEQFF. The CDR3 DNA reads as TGTGCCAGCAGTTTTCACAGGCGGGAGGGCCATGAGCAGTTCTTC.

This clone has more than one count but fewer than ten. The sample holds other DNA sequences that translate to the same CDR3. This chain links TRBV19 with TRBJ1-5; 7 nucleotides align to TRBD1. The germline CDR1 and CDR2 sequences are LNHDA and SQIVND (reference sequence). After removal of 5 bases from V and 5 bases from J, the junction contained 3 bases not matched to a gene. CDR3 size: 13 residues. CDR3 nucleotide sequence: TGTGCCAGTAGTCGGGACAGAGATCAGCCCCAGCATTTT. Translation gives CASSRDRDQPQHF.

The genes are TRBV9 and TRBJ2-3, with 8 bases aligning to TRBD2. This CDR3 contains 18 residues. V lost 6 bases and J lost 3; bases outside the gene matches: 18. Germline CDR1 SGDLS, CDR2 YYNGEE. As DNA, the CDR3 is TGTGCCAGCACGAACTCCCCCCTTAAAGCGGGAGTAACAGATACGCAGTATTTT. Encoded protein: CASTNSPLKAGVTDTQYF.

This chain uses TRBV25-1 with TRBJ2-2; 8 bases line up with TRBD2. The ends lost 3 bases at V and 5 bases at J; junction bases unmatched: 5. CDR3 size: 15 residues. Germline V gene data show CDR1 as MGHDK and CDR2 as SYGVNS. DNA for the CDR3: TGTGCCAGCAGTGATATAAGCGGGAGAACCGGGGAGCTGTTTTTT. Its translation: CASSDISGRTGELFF.

The CDR3 loop reads CASKRTGGGMEAFF. In DNA form, the CDR3 reads TGTGCCAGCAAACGAACAGGGGGCGGCATGGAAGCTTTCTTT. The V gene is TRBV28, the J gene TRBJ1-1, with 9 bases lining up with TRBD1. There are 14 residues in the CDR3. Germline V gene data show CDR1 as MDHEN and CDR2 as SYDVKM. J lost 8 bases, V lost 7 bases, and 11 bases had no gene match.

This clone was found a few times. The V and J genes are TRBV29-1 and TRBJ2-7, with 7 bases that match TRBD1. Germline V gene data show CDR1 as SQVTM and CDR2 as ANQGSEA. The CDR3 totals 12 residues. V lost 7 bases to trimming and J lost 5 bases; unmatched junction nucleotides: 8. For the CDR3, the DNA is TGCAGCGGGGGAGACAGGGTCCACGAGCAGTACTTC. Its protein product is CSGGDRVHEQYF.

This clone has a count of ten or more. V usage is TRBV28 and J usage is TRBJ1-5; 10 nucleotides line up with TRBD1. The CDR3 extends over 15 amino acids. Germline lookup yields CDR1 MDHEN and CDR2 SYDVKM. Trimming cost V 6 bases and J 7 bases; bases outside gene matches: 9. The CDR3 coding sequence is TGTGCCAGCAGCACTACGGACAGGGGGACGCAGCCCCAGCATTTT. It is translated as CASSTTDRGTQPQHF.